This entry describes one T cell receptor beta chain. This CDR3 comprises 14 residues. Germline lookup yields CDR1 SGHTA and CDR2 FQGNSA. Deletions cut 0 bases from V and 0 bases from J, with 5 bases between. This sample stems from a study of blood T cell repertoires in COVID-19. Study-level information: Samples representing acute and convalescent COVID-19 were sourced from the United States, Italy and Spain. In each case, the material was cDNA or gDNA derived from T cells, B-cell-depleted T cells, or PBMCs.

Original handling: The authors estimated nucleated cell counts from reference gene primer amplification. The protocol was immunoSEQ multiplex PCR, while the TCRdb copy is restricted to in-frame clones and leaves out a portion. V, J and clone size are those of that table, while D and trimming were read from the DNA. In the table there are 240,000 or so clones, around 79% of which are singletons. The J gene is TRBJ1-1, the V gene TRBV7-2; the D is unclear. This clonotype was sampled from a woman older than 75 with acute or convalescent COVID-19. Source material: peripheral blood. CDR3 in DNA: TGTGCCAGCAGCTTAGCGTATATGAACACTGAAGCTTTCTTT. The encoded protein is CASSLAYMNTEAFF. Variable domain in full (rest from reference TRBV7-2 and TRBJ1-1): GAGVSQSPSNKVTEKGKDVELRCDPISGHTALYWYRQSLGQGLEFLIYFQGNSAPDKSGLPSDRFSAERTGGSVSTLTIQRTQQEDSAVYLCASSLAYMNTEAFFGQGTRLTVV.